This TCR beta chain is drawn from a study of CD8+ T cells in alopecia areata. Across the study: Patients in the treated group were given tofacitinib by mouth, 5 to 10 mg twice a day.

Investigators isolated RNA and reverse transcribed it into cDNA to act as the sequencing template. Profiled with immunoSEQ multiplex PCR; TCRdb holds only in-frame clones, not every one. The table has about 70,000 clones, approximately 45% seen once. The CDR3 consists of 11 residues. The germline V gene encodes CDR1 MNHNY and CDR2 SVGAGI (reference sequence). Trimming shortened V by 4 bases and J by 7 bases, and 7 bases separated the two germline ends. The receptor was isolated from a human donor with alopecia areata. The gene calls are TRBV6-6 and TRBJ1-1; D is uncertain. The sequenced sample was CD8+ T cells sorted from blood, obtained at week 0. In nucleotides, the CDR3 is TGTGCCAGCAGTTCGACGATTGAAGCTTTCTTT. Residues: CASSSTIEAFF.